Listed below are T cell receptor beta chains from one sample, sequenced in a study of T-cell reconstitution after alpha-beta-depleted transplantation in children. Using its own MiXCR run on the PCR reads, TCRdb lists one record per CDR3 protein. The table shows 100,000 or so distinct CDR3 sequences, with about 22% occurring only once. Sample: PBMCs, taken before TCRalphabeta/CD19-depleted stem cell transplant. The receptors originated from a boy aged 2 to 10 with acute lymphoblastic leukemia, due to receive a stem cell transplant. Each CDR3 is given without its conserved first and last residue.

v_call	j_call	cdr3_aa
TRBV5-4	TRBJ2-5	ASSPLAEAQETQY
TRBV7-7	TRBJ2-5	ASSPYGSQETQY
TRBV2	TRBJ2-1	ASSEVRRNEQF
TRBV7-9	TRBJ2-7	ASSPDRGDYEQY
TRBV12-3/TRBV12-4	TRBJ2-1	ASSLQFNEQF
TRBV14	TRBJ2-6	ASSQGRSGANVLT
TRBV3-1	TRBJ2-5	ASSQGGTSGGEETQY
TRBV29-1	TRBJ2-2	SVLTGDFTGELF
TRBV10-2	TRBJ2-5	ASSGTRDRGY
TRBV6-2/TRBV6-3	TRBJ2-1	ASLRAGSYNEQF
TRBV7-3	TRBJ2-2	ASSLSGGAGTGELF
TRBV4-1	TRBJ1-1	ASSQDRGRMNTEAF
TRBV14	TRBJ1-6	ASSPQQVSPLH
TRBV20-1	TRBJ1-1	SARKGRGRLTEAF
TRBV29-1	TRBJ1-6	SVRTGGRSPLH
TRBV20-1	TRBJ1-1	SARGGHTEAF
TRBV4-3	TRBJ2-6	ASSSTASSSGANVLT
TRBV7-2	TRBJ1-3	ASSSTATGGSGNTIY
TRBV12-3/TRBV12-4	TRBJ2-5	ASSLGGQETQY
TRBV27	TRBJ1-5	ASSFSGNQPQH
TRBV6-2/TRBV6-3	TRBJ2-1	ASIASGYNEQF
TRBV7-2	TRBJ2-5	ASSYRTQETQY
TRBV6-1	TRBJ1-2	ASSEALAGDGYT
TRBV6-1	TRBJ1-1	ASNPMGQNTEAF
TRBV2	TRBJ2-5	ASILGQGETQY
TRBV15	TRBJ2-7	ATSRDLVNSGNEQY
TRBV6-2/TRBV6-3	TRBJ2-1	ASRFLASGVWEQF
TRBV15	TRBJ2-1	ATSRLDLGAYNEQF
TRBV6-1	TRBJ2-1	ASSPAPGALGEQF
TRBV20-1	TRBJ2-1	SAEVTVGNEQF
TRBV27	TRBJ2-6	ASNSSGANVLT
TRBV5-6	TRBJ2-1	ASTTIGRDEQF
TRBV5-5	TRBJ2-4	ASSLRDGLYKNIQY
TRBV10-3	TRBJ2-1	AIRGASGSVDEQF
TRBV4-1	TRBJ1-1	ASSPGPTNTEAF
TRBV20-1	TRBJ2-5	SARAGGPSETQY
TRBV15	TRBJ2-3	ATSRRVGSTDTQY
TRBV4-1	TRBJ2-1	ASSQDRGYEQF
TRBV5-1	TRBJ2-5	ASSLGREGETQY
TRBV9	TRBJ2-1	ASSPWTSGGATHNEQF
TRBV20-1	TRBJ1-6	SASGLSLVTYNSPLH
TRBV12-3/TRBV12-4	TRBJ1-5	ASSRRDQPQH
TRBV10-2	TRBJ2-7	ASTGNSVTYEQY